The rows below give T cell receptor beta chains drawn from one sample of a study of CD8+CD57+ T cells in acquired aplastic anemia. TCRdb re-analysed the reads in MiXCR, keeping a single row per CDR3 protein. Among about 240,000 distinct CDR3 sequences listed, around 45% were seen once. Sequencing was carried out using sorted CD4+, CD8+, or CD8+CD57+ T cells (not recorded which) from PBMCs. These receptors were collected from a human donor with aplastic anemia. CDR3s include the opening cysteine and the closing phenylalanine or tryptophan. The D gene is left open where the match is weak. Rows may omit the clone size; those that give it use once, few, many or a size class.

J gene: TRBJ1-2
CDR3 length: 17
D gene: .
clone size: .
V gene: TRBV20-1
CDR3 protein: CSARGTGEGGPNYGYTF
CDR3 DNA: TGCAGTGCTAGAGGGACCGGGGAAGGAGGGCCTAACTATGGCTACACCTTC

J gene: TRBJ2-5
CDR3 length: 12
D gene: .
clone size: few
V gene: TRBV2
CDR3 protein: CASSGPQETQYF
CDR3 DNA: TGTGCCAGCAGTGGACCGCAAGAGACCCAGTACTTC

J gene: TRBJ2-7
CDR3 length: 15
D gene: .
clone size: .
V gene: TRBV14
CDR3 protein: CASSLPGVSGYEQYF
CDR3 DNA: TGTGCCAGCAGCCTTCCCGGGGTGTCTGGATACGAGCAGTACTTC

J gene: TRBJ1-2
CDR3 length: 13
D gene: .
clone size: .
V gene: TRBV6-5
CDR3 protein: CASSGGPNYGYTF
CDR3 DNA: TGTGCCAGCAGCGGCGGTCCGAACTATGGCTACACCTTC

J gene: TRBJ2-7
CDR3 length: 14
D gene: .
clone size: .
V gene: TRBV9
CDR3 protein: CATSRDFVVYEQYF
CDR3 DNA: TGTGCCACCAGCAGAGATTTCGTGGTCTACGAGCAGTACTTC

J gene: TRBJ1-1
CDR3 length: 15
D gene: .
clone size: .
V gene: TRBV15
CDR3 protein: CATSARGGGGGGAFF
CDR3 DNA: TGTGCCACCAGCGCAAGGGGCGGGGGGGGGGGGGGAGCTTTCTTT

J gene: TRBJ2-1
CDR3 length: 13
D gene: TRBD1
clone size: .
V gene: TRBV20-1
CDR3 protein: CSALGPRGNEQFF
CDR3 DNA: TGCAGTGCTTTGGGCCCCAGGGGGAATGAGCAGTTCTTC

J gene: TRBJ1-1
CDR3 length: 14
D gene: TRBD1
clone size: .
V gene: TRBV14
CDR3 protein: CASSPTGTGGEAFF
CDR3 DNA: TGTGCCAGCAGCCCGACCGGGACAGGGGGCGAAGCTTTCTTT

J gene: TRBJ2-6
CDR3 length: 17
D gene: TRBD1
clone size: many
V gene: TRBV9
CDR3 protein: CASSARQGAGTPNVLTF
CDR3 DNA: TGTGCCAGCAGCGCCAGACAGGGGGCAGGAACGCCCAACGTCCTGACTTTC

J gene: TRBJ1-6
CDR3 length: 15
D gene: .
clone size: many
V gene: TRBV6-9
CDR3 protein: CASVSGTSHRSPLHF
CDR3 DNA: TGTGCCAGCGTCTCCGGGACGAGTCACAGGTCACCCCTCCACTTT

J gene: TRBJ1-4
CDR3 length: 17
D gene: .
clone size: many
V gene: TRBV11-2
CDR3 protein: CASSSTRSGANLEKLFF
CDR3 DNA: TGTGCCAGCAGCTCAACTCGATCAGGGGCGAATCTCGAAAAACTGTTTTTT

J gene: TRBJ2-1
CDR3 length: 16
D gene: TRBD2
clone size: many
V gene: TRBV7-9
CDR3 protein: CASSGTGTSGTHEQFF
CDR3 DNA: TGTGCCAGCAGCGGAACCGGGACTAGCGGGACCCATGAGCAGTTCTTC

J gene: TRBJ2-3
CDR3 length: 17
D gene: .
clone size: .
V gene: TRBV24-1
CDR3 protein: CATSEATVVPSTDTQYF
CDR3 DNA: TGTGCCACCAGTGAGGCCACAGTGGTACCTAGCACAGATACGCAGTATTTT

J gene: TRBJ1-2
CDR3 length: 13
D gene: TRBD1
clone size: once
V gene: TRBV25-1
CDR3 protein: CASSLDRGDGYTF
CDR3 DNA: TGTGCCAGCAGTCTCGACAGGGGAGATGGCTACACCTTC

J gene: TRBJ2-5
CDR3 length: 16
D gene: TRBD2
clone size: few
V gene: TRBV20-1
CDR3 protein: CSARPGLAGNQETQYF
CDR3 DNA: TGCAGTGCTAGGCCTGGGCTAGCGGGGAACCAAGAGACCCAGTACTTC

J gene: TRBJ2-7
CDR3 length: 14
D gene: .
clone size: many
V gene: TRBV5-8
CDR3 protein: CASSAPGGAYEQYF
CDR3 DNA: TGTGCCAGCAGCGCCCCGGGGGGCGCCTACGAGCAGTACTTC

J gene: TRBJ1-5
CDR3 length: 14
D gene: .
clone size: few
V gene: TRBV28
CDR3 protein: CASSRRDSNQPQHF
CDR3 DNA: TGTGCCAGCAGCCGACGGGATAGCAATCAGCCCCAGCATTTT

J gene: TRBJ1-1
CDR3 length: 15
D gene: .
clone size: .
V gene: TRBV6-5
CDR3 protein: CASSYRLVGNTEAFF
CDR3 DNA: TGTGCCAGCAGTTATCGGTTGGTGGGAAACACTGAAGCTTTCTTT

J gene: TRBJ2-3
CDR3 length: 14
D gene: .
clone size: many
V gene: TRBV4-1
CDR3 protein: CASSLYFFTDTQYF
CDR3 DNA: TGCGCCAGCAGCCTCTACTTTTTCACAGATACGCAGTATTTT

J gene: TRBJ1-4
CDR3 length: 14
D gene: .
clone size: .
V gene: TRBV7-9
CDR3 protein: CASSSPQGWEELFF
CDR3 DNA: TGTGCCAGCAGCTCGCCCCAGGGGTGGGAAGAACTGTTTTTT

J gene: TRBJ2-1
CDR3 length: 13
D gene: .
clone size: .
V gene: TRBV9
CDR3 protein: CASSVGANNEQFF
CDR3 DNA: TGTGCCAGCAGCGTTGGGGCAAACAATGAGCAGTTCTTC

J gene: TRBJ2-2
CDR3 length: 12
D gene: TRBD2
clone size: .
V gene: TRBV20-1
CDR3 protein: CSDGGATGELFF
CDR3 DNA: TGCAGTGACGGGGGGGCCACCGGGGAGCTGTTTTTT

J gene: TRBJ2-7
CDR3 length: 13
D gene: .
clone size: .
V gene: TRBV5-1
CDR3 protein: CASRAGILYEQYF
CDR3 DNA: TGCGCCAGCAGGGCAGGGATTCTCTACGAGCAGTACTTC

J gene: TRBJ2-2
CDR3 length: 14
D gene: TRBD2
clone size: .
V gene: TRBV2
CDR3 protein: CASRTSDNTGELFF
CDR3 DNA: TGTGCCAGCAGGACTAGCGACAACACCGGGGAGCTGTTTTTT

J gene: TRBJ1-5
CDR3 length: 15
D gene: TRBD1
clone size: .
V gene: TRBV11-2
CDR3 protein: CASARGQGSEQPQHF
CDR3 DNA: TGTGCCAGCGCCAGGGGACAGGGCAGTGAACAGCCCCAGCATTTT

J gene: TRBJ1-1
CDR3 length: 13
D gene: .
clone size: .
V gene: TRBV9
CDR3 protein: CASSVVAATEAFF
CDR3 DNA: TGTGCCAGCAGCGTAGTGGCAGCCACTGAAGCTTTCTTT

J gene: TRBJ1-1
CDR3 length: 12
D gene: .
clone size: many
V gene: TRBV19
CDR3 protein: CAAGGDKGRAFF
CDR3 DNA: TGTGCCGCCGGAGGTGACAAGGGAAGAGCTTTCTTT

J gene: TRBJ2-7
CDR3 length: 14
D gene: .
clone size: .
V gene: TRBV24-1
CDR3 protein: CATSDSGRGHEQYF
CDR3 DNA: TGTGCCACCAGTGATTCCGGCAGGGGCCACGAGCAGTACTTC

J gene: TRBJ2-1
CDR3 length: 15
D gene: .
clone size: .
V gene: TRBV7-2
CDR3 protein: CASSSLGLISNEQFF
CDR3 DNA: TGTGCCAGCAGCTCCCTGGGACTGATCTCCAATGAGCAGTTCTTC

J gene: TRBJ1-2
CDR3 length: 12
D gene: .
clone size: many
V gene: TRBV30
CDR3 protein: CAWALGNYGYTF
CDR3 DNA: TGTGCCTGGGCGCTGGGGAACTATGGCTACACCTTC

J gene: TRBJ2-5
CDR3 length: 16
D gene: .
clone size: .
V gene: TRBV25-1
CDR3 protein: CASSEYLSNYGYTQYF
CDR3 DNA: TGTGCCAGCAGTGAATATCTATCTAACTATGGCTACACCCAGTACTTC

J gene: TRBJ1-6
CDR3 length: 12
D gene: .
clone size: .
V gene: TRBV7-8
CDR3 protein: CASSFWGSPLHF
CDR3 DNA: TGTGCCAGCAGCTTTTGGGGGTCACCCCTCCACTTT

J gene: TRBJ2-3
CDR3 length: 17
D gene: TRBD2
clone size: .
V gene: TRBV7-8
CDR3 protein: CASSPRAGGAGTNTQYF
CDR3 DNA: TGTGCCAGCAGCCCCCGAGCGGGGGGGGCGGGTACGAATACGCAGTATTTT

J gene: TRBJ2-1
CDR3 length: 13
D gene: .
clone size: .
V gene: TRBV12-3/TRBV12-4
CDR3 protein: CASSFGSYNEQFF
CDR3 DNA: TGTGCCAGCAGTTTTGGGTCCTACAATGAGCAGTTCTTC

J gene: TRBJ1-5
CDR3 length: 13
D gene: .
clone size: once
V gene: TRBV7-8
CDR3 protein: CASSRTFNQPQHF
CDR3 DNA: TGTGCCAGCAGCCGAACCTTCAATCAGCCCCAGCATTTT

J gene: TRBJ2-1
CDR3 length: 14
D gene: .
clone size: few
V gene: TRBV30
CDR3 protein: CAWTGVLSYNEQFF
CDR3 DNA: TGTGCCTGGACAGGGGTATTGTCCTACAATGAGCAGTTCTTC

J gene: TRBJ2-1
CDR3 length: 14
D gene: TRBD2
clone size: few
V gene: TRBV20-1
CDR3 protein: CSEQGTSGYNEQFF
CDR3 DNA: TGCAGTGAGCAAGGGACTAGCGGCTACAATGAGCAGTTCTTC

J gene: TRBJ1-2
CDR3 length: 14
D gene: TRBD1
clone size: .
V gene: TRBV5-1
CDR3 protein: CASSLAAGDRAITF
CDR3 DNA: TGCGCCAGCAGCTTGGCGGCAGGGGACAGGGCCATCACCTTC

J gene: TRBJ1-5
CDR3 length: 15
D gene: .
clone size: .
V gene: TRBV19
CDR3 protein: CASTERRLGNQPQHF
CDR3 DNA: TGTGCCAGTACTGAAAGACGCCTAGGCAATCAGCCCCAGCATTTT

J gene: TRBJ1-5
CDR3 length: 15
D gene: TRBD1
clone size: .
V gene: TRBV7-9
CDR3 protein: CASSEEDREDQPQHF
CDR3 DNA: TGTGCCAGCAGCGAAGAGGACAGGGAGGATCAGCCCCAGCATTTT

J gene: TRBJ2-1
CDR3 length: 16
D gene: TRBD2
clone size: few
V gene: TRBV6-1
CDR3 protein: CASSKRRGGINNEQFF
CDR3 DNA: TGTGCCAGCAGTAAACGGCGGGGGGGCATAAACAATGAGCAGTTCTTC

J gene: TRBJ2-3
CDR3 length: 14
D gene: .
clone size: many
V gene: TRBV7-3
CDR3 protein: CASSLNGLTDTQYF
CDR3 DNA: TGTGCCAGCAGCTTGAATGGGCTGACAGATACGCAGTATTTT

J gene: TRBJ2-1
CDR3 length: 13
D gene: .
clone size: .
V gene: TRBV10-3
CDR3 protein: CAISYQIRHEQFF
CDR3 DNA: TGTGCCATCAGTTACCAAATTAGACATGAGCAGTTCTTC

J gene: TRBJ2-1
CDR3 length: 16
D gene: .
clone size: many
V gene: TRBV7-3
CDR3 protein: CASSLFAGNHLGEQFF
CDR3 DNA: TGTGCCAGCAGCTTATTCGCGGGAAACCACCTAGGTGAGCAGTTCTTC

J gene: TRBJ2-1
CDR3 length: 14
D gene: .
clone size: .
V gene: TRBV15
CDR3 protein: CATSPPTSGNEQFF
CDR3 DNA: TGTGCCACCAGCCCGCCGACTAGTGGCAATGAGCAGTTCTTC

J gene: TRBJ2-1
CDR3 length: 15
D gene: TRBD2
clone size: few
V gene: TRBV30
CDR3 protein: CAWSVPGLAGLEQFF
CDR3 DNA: TGTGCCTGGAGTGTACCGGGACTAGCGGGACTTGAGCAGTTCTTC

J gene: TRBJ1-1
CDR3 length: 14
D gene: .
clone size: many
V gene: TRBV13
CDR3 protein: CASSALQDNTEAFF
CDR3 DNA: TGTGCCAGCAGCGCATTGCAGGATAACACTGAAGCTTTCTTT

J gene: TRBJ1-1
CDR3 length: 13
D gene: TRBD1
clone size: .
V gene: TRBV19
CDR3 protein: CASTQQGYTEAFF
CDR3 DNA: TGTGCCAGTACCCAACAGGGGTACACTGAAGCTTTCTTT

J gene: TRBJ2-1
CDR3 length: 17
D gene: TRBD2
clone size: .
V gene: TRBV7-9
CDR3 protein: CASSQSSGGAMRNEQFF
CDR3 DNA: TGTGCCAGCAGCCAATCTAGCGGGGGGGCCATGCGCAATGAGCAGTTCTTC

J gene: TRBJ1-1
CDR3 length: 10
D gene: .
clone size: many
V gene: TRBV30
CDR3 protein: CAWGSGEAFF
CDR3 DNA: TGTGCCTGGGGATCAGGTGAAGCTTTCTTT

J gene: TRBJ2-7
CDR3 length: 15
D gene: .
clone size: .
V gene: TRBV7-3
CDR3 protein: CASSISQGYSYEQYF
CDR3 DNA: TGTGCCAGCAGCATCTCACAGGGCTACTCCTACGAGCAGTACTTC

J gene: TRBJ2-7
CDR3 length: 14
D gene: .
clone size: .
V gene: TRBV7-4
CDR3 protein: CASSVGTADYEQCF
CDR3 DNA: TGTGCCAGCAGCGTAGGGACAGCGGACTACGAGCAGTGCTTC

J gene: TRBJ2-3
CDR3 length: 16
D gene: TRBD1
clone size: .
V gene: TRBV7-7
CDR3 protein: CASSLGGQGVGDTQYF
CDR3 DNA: TGTGCTAGCAGCTTAGGAGGACAGGGAGTGGGTGATACGCAGTATTTT

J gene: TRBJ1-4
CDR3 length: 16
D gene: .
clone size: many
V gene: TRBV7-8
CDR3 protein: CASSSHVVVTGEKLFF
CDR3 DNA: TGTGCCAGCAGCTCGCATGTCGTTGTAACTGGCGAAAAACTGTTTTTT

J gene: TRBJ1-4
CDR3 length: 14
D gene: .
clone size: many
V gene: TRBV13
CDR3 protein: CASSSTARAEKLFF
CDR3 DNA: TGTGCCAGCAGCTCGACAGCAAGGGCTGAAAAACTGTTTTTT

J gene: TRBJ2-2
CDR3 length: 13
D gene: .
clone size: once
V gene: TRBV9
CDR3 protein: CASSVDPRDELFF
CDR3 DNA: TGTGCCAGCAGCGTAGATCCCCGGGATGAGCTGTTTTTT

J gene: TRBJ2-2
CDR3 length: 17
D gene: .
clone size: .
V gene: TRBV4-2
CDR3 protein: CASSQDWASSVSGELFF
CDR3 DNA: TGTGCCAGCAGCCAAGATTGGGCTAGCTCAGTATCCGGGGAGCTGTTTTTT